Here is one TCR beta chain with its context. The CDR3 has 14 amino acids. CDR1 is KGHSH and CDR2 is LQKENI in the germline V gene. Trimming took 4 bases from V and 0 from J; bases not matched to a gene: 2. This record belongs to a study of blood T cell repertoires in COVID-19. The overall study: Acute-phase and convalescent COVID-19 samples originated in the United States, Italy and Spain.

Using immunoSEQ multiplex PCR, the repertoire was profiled, and TCRdb retains in-frame clones only, with some absent. The sample contains about 360,000 clones, 70% to 85% of which appear only once. Sequencing was carried out using peripheral blood. The sequence derives from a human donor with acute or convalescent COVID-19. The donor label of this sample is uncertain. The chain has TRBV18 and TRBJ2-7; 8 positions match TRBD2. Here the CDR3 DNA reads TGTGCCAGCTCACTAGCGGGGAGCTCCTACGAGCAGTACTTC. Translation gives CASSLAGSSYEQYF.